This T cell receptor (beta chain) was identified during a study of read filtering for tumor transcriptome and immune sequencing. Study-wide points: This fraction held mixed bone marrow immune cells after CD138-negative sorting. Approximately 82% of IR-seq clonotypes had one read, totaling about 3.5% of reads; RNA-seq: approximately 73% and 42%.

V lost 1 base and J lost 3; bases outside the gene matches: 0. CDR1 SQVTM and CDR2 ANQGSEA come from the germline V gene. This CDR3 spans 13 amino acids. Points on this clonotype: The target antigen is unknown.

The library was built from around 400 ng RNA with molecular barcoded adaptors for alpha/delta and beta/gamma chains. TCRdb reanalysed the reads using MiXCR and keeps one entry per CDR3 protein. The sample holds 35,000 to 50,000 distinct CDR3 sequences, 15% to 20% seen once. Sequencing used a population of CD138-negative cells sorted from bone marrow. The chain uses TRBV29-1 and TRBJ2-7, with 10 positions matching TRBD1. The receptor was derived from a donor aged 40 or older with multiple myeloma. CDR3 sequence: CSVEGTGGYEQYF. CDR3 nucleotide sequence: TGCAGCGTTGAAGGGACAGGGGGCTACGAGCAGTACTTC.